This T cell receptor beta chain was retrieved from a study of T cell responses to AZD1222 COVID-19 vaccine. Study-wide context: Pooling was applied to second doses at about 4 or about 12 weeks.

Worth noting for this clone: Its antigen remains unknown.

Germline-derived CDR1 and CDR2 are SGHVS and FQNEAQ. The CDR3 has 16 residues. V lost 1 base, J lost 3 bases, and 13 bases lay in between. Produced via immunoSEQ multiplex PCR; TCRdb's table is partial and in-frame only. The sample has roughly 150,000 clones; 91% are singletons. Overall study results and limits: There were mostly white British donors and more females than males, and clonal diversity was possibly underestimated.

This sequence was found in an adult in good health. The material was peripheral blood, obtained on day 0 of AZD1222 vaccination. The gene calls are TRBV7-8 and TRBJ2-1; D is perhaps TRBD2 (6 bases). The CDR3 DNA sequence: TGTGCCAGCAGCTTAGTGCTAGCGAGAAGCTACAATGAGCAGTTCTTC. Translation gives CASSLVLARSYNEQFF.